This TCR beta chain originates from a study of blood T cell repertoires in COVID-19. For the study at large: In each case, the material was cDNA or gDNA derived from T cells, B-cell-depleted T cells, or PBMCs.

V shed 0 bases and J shed 6 bases, with 8 bases lying between them. In germline, CDR1 is MNHEY, CDR2 SVGAGI. The length of the CDR3 is 13 residues. Authors' data handling: From reference gene primer amplification, estimates of nucleated cell counts were derived. Assay: immunoSEQ multiplex PCR; the TCRdb copy retains only in-frame clones and omits some. D and trimming were read from the DNA, whereas the V and J calls and clone size are those reported in that table. The sample lists 150,000 to 200,000 clones; 87% were seen once. The genes are TRBV6-5 and TRBJ1-1; D is ambiguous. Sequencing used peripheral blood. The TCR was taken from a woman in her 70s with COVID-19, enrolled during active disease. CDR3 bases: TGTGCCAGCAGTTACTCGACACTCGCTGAAGCTTTCTTT. Translated, it gives CASSYSTLAEAFF.